One and the same sample provided the 21 T cell receptor beta chains below, sequenced in a study of blood T cell repertoires in COVID-19. Measured with immunoSEQ multiplex PCR; TCRdb has only the in-frame clones, and not every one. The table records about 670,000 clones, approximately 90% of them present only once. The sample consisted of peripheral blood. Source of these receptors: a young woman with acute or convalescent COVID-19.

This chain links TRBV11-3 with TRBJ2-1; possible D gene TRBD1, 6 bases. Trimming removed 0 bases at V and 7 bases at J, with 13 bases between. CDR1 is SGHNT and CDR2 is YENEEA in the germline V gene. This CDR3 comprises 15 residues. The CDR3 nucleotides are TGTGCCAGCAGCTTAGATGGTCGTGGGACAAATGAGCAGTTCTTC. This sequence encodes CASSLDGRGTNEQFF.

The rearrangement links TRBV7-9 to TRBJ2-7; 9 positions agree with TRBD2. With V trimmed by 3 bases and J by 0 bases, 12 bases remained unmatched. Germline values: CDR1 SEHNR, CDR2 FQNEAQ (reference sequence). The CDR3 extends over 18 amino acids. CDR3: CASSLSRERGAHSYEQYF. CDR3 nucleotide sequence: TGTGCCAGCAGCTTGAGCCGTGAGCGGGGGGCTCACTCCTACGAGCAGTACTTC.

The chain links TRBV4-3 to TRBJ1-2, with D perhaps TRBD1 (6 bases). Between the trimmed V and J ends, which lost 4 bases and 4 bases, there was a span of 13 bases. Looked up from germline, CDR1 is LGHNA and CDR2 is YSLEER. The CDR3 sequence is 14 residues long. The CDR3 protein is CASSPLGGGYGYTF. CDR3 nucleotide sequence: TGCGCCAGCAGCCCTTTAGGGGGGGGCTATGGCTACACCTTC.

This chain uses TRBV6-1 with TRBJ1-2, with D possibly TRBD1 on 6 matching bases. In germline, CDR1 is MNHNS, CDR2 SASEGT. V was pared by 3 bases and J by 5 bases, with 16 bases between. The CDR3 covers 15 residues. The CDR3 region is CASSEFQGSAYGYTF. CDR3 DNA: TGTGCCAGCAGTGAGTTTCAGGGGTCCGCTTATGGCTACACCTTC.

The chain employs TRBV5-4 and TRBJ1-6; the D is unclear. Germline assignment: CDR1 SGHNT and CDR2 YYREEE (reference sequence). Deletions cut 0 bases from V and 0 bases from J, with 7 bases between. This CDR3 has 16 residues. As DNA, the CDR3 is TGTGCCAGCAGCTTGGTTGGCAGCTCCTATAATTCACCCCTCCACTTT. Translation: CASSLVGSSYNSPLHF. Full variable domain (rest looked up from reference TRBV5-4 and TRBJ1-6): ETGVTQSPTHLIKTRGQQVTLRCSSQSGHNTVSWYQQALGQGPQFIFQYYREEENGRGNFPPRFSGLQFPNYSSELNVNALELDDSALYLCASSLVGSSYNSPLHFGNGTRLTVT.

The rearrangement joins TRBV12-3 or TRBV12-4 to TRBJ2-5; maybe TRBD2 (5 bases). Trimming took 3 bases from V and 7 from J, leaving 6 bases between them. The CDR3 consists of 11 residues. The CDR3 coding sequence is TGTGCCAGCAGTTTCGGGGTGACCCAGTACTTC. Protein sequence: CASSFGVTQYF.

The rearrangement uses TRBV9 and TRBJ1-2; 9 bases fit TRBD1. CDR3 length: 15 residues. The germline gives CDR1 SGDLS, CDR2 YYNGEE. V shed 2 bases and J 2 bases; nucleotides not matched to a gene: 4. The CDR3 DNA follows: TGTGCCAGCAGCGTTGGGACAGGGACGAACTATGGCTACACCTTC. This sequence encodes CASSVGTGTNYGYTF.

Points on this clone: The sample holds other DNA sequences that translate to the same CDR3. J is TRBJ1-1 and V is TRBV7-9; TRBD1 is a possible D gene (6 bases). With 1 base removed from V and 7 bases from J, the gap between germline ends came to 10 bases. CDR3 length: 13 residues. CDR1 and CDR2 from the germline V gene are SEHNR and FQNEAQ (reference sequence). CDR3 sequence: CASSLVGAGEAFF. The CDR3 DNA is TGTGCCAGCAGCTTAGTGGGGGCAGGTGAAGCTTTCTTT.

The chain has TRBV27 and TRBJ2-2; a possible D gene is TRBD1 (6 bases). With 5 bases removed from V and 5 bases from J, the gap between germline ends came to 15 bases. The length of the CDR3 is 15 residues. Germline CDR1 is MNHEY and CDR2 is SMNVEV (reference sequence). CDR3: CASSTTGKGTGELFF. CDR3 in DNA: TGTGCCAGCAGTACAACAGGGAAGGGGACCGGGGAGCTGTTTTTT.

The chain carries TRBV4-2 and TRBJ1-2, with 9 positions matching TRBD1. The J segment lost 6 bases and the V segment lost 0 bases, leaving 2 bases of the junction unmatched. The CDR3 length is 14 residues. Germline loops: CDR1 LGHNA, CDR2 YNFKEQ. Written as DNA, the CDR3 is TGTGCCAGCAGCCAAGAGAGACAGGGGGATGGCTACACCTTC. Translating it yields CASSQERQGDGYTF.

This chain uses TRBV27 with TRBJ2-7; D unclear. Germline assignment: CDR1 MNHEY and CDR2 SMNVEV (reference sequence). With 7 bases removed from V and 4 bases from J, the gap between germline ends came to 20 bases. This CDR3 comprises 15 residues. Here the CDR3 DNA reads TGTGCCAGCAAATCGTCGGTTATATCTGATTACGAGCAGTACTTC. It encodes CASKSSVISDYEQYF.

The rearrangement joins TRBV12-3 or TRBV12-4 to TRBJ1-2, with no clear D. The CDR3 runs 13 residues. The V gene lost 7 bases and the J gene lost 6 bases, with 15 bases spanning the gap. In DNA, the CDR3 is TGTGCCAGCACCCCTGTTCGCGGGCATGGCTACACCTTC. Translated: CASTPVRGHGYTF.

The rearrangement links TRBV2 to TRBJ2-1; 7 positions match TRBD1. V was pared by 7 bases and J by 6 bases, with 6 bases of the junction left unmatched. Per the germline V gene, CDR1 is SNHLY and CDR2 is FYNNEI. The CDR3 length is 13 residues. CDR3: CASIISGGNEQFF. The DNA for the CDR3 is TGTGCCAGCATTATTTCAGGGGGCAATGAGCAGTTCTTC.

V and J are TRBV6-5 and TRBJ2-5; no clear D gene. Per the germline V gene, CDR1 is MNHEY and CDR2 is SVGAGI. This CDR3 comprises 13 residues. V was shortened by 6 bases and J by 5 bases, with 13 bases between the two germline ends. The DNA for the CDR3 is TGTGCCAGCAGCCTCACCCCTAGGGAGACCCAGTACTTC. It is translated as CASSLTPRETQYF.

This chain links TRBV10-3 with TRBJ1-1; no clear D gene. Germline V CDR1 and CDR2: ENHRY, SYGVKD. This CDR3 is built from 16 residues. The germline V and J ends were trimmed by 6 bases and 5 bases, with 22 bases remaining between them. The CDR3 spells CAISNLGVTGGTEAFF. The CDR3 coding sequence is TGTGCCATCAGCAACCTCGGGGTCACGGGAGGAACTGAAGCTTTCTTT.

The chain uses TRBV6-2 or TRBV6-3 and TRBJ1-5, with no clear D. CDR1 is MNHEY and CDR2 is SVGEGT in the germline V gene. The CDR3 is 15 amino acids. V lost 2 bases and J lost 0, with 8 bases in between. The CDR3 region is CASSYSGDSNQPQHF. DNA of the CDR3: TGTGCCAGCAGTTACAGCGGGGATAGCAATCAGCCCCAGCATTTT.

CDR3 loop: CATSDSRDRGGEQYF. CDR3 nucleotides: TGTGCCACCAGTGACTCCCGGGACAGGGGGGGGGAGCAGTACTTC. V is TRBV24-1 and J is TRBJ2-7; 11 nucleotides match TRBD1. The CDR3 contains 15 residues. V lost 4 bases, J lost 7 bases, and 8 bases stayed unmatched. Germline V gives CDR1 KGHDR, CDR2 SFDVKD.

The chain combines TRBV28 with TRBJ1-1; D is perhaps TRBD1 (6 bases). V shed 4 bases and J shed 5 bases, with 14 bases lying between them. The CDR3 is made up of 14 amino acids. Germline V gene sequence: CDR1 MDHEN, CDR2 SYDVKM. CDR3 in amino acids: CASSWDNPETEAFF. The CDR3 DNA reads as TGTGCCAGCAGTTGGGACAACCCAGAGACTGAAGCTTTCTTT.

The chain has TRBV12-5 and TRBJ1-5; D ambiguous. The CDR3 extends over 14 amino acids. The V gene's germline CDR1 is LGHNT and CDR2 FRNRAP. V was shortened by 7 bases and J by 2 bases, with 12 bases between the two germline ends. CDR3 sequence: CASASVEGNQPQHF. The CDR3 DNA follows: TGTGCTAGTGCTAGTGTAGAAGGCAATCAGCCCCAGCATTTT.

V usage is TRBV5-6 and J usage is TRBJ1-6; D is unclear. Trimming removed 0 bases at V and 9 bases at J, with 13 bases between. The CDR3 covers 15 residues. Germline values: CDR1 SGHDT, CDR2 YYEEEE. For the CDR3, the DNA is TGTGCCAGCAGCTTGGTTGGCAGGCAAGCTTCACCCCTCCACTTT. It is translated as CASSLVGRQASPLHF.

This chain links TRBV7-2 with TRBJ2-1, with D possibly TRBD2 on 7 matching bases. V lost 3 bases, J lost 11 bases, and 14 bases lay in between. The germline V gene has CDR1 SGHTA and CDR2 FQGNSA. The CDR3 has 13 residues. The CDR3 sequence: CASSFAYGGQQFF. The CDR3 nucleotides are TGTGCCAGCAGCTTTGCCTACGGGGGGCAGCAGTTCTTC. Complete variable domain (other parts from reference TRBV7-2 and TRBJ2-1): GAGVSQSPSNKVTEKGKDVELRCDPISGHTALYWYRQSLGQGLEFLIYFQGNSAPDKSGLPSDRFSAERTGGSVSTLTIQRTQQEDSAVYLCASSFAYGGQQFFGPGTRLTVL.